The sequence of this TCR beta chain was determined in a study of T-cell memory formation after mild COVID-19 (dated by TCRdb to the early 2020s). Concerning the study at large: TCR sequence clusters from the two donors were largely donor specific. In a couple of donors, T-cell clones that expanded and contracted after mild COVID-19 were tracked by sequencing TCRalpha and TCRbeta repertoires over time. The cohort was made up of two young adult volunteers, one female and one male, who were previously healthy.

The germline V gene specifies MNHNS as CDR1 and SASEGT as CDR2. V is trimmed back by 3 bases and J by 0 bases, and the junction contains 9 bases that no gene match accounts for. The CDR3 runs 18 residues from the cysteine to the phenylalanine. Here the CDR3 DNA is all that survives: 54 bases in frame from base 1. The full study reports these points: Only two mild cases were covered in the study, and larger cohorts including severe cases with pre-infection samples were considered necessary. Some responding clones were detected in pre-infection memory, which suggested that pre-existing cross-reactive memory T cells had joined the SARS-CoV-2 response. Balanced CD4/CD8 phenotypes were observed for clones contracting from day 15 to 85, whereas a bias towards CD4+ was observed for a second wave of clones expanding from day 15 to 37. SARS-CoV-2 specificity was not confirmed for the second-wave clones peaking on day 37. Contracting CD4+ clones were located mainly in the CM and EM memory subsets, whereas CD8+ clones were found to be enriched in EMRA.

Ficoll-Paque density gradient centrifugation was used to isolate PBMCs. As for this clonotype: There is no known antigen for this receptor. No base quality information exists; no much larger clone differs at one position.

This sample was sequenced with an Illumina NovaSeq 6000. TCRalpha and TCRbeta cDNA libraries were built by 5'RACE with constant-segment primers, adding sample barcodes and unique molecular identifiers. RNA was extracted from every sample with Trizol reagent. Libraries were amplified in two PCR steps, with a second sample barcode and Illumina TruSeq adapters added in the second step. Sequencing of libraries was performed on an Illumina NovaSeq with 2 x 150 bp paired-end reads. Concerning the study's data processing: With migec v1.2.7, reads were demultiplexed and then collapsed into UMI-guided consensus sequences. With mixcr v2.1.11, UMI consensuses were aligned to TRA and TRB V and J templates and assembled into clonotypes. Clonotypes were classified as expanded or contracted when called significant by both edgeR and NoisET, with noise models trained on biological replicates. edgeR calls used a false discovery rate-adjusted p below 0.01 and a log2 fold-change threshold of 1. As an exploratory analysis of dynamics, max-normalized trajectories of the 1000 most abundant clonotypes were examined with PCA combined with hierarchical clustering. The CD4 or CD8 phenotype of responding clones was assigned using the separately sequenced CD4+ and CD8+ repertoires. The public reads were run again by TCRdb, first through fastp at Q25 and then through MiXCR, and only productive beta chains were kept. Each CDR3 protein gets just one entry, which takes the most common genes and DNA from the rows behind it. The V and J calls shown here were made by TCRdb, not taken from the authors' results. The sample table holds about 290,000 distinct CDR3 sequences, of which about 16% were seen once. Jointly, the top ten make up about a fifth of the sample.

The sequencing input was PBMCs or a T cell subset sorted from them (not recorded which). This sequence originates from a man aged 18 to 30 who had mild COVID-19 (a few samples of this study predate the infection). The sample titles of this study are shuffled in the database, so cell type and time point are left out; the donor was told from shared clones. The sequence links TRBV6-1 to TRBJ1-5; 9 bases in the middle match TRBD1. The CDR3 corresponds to CASSDGQGSPYSNQPQHF. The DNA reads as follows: TGTGCCAGCAGTGACGGACAGGGGTCTCCCTATAGCAATCAGCCCCAGCATTTT.